Reported below is one T cell receptor (beta chain). The record originates from a study of blood T cell repertoires in COVID-19. Original handling: Amplification of reference gene primers provided the estimated nucleated cell counts. TCRdb keeps only in-frame clones here, not all; method: immunoSEQ multiplex PCR. That table supplies the V and J calls and clone size; D and trimming were determined from the DNA. The table records 55,000 to 75,000 clones, around 80% of them present only once. This sequence was found in a human donor in a cohort sampled during active COVID-19. Sample: peripheral blood.

This CDR3 reads CASSRDRDEKLFF. The DNA for the CDR3 is TGTGCCAGCAGCCGGGACAGGGATGAAAAACTGTTTTTT. The chain links TRBV6-5 to TRBJ1-4, with 9 bases matching TRBD1. Germline V CDR1 and CDR2: MNHEY, SVGAGI. With 6 bases clipped from V and 6 bases from J, the junction kept 2 bases outside the gene matches. This CDR3 comprises 13 residues.